The source of this T cell receptor beta chain is a study of T cells in localized non-small cell lung cancer (dated by TCRdb to the early 2020s). In the study overall: The study analyzed T cell repertoires of 200 to 250 early-stage NSCLC patients, comparing tumors and uninvolved tumor-adjacent lungs. All 240 or so NSCLC patients in the cohort were treatment-naive and had localized lung tumors that were resected. The mean age of the NSCLC patients was roughly 70 years, with approximately 130 men and over 100 women. Results and caveats for the whole study, not just this receptor: Because multi-region sequencing of the tumors was not done, intratumor heterogeneity could not be ruled out. A median of around 60 of the top 100 tumor clones turned up in the paired uninvolved adjacent lung, and some 27 of those clones also ranked among the top 100 of that same adjacent lung. Because of the exploratory design, TCR variables were selected using unadjusted p-values without false-discovery rate correction. The highest T cell clonality was observed in uninvolved tumor-adjacent lung, where clonality exceeded that of tumor, suggesting that antigenic responses were more focused in uninvolved tumor-adjacent lung. Longer overall survival was associated with higher blood T cell density, whereas shorter survival was associated with higher adjacent-lung clonality.

At diagnosis, peripheral blood, uninvolved tumor-adjacent lung and tumor were collected and stored as a combination of fresh-frozen and FFPE material. Blood samples were analyzed as peripheral blood mononuclear cells for TCR repertoire profiling. About this clone itself: This clone's antigen is unknown. Base quality data are lacking; no much larger clone is found one base away.

Taken from cysteine to phenylalanine, the CDR3 has 14 residues. CDR3 DNA is the only sequence kept; it has 42 bases, read in frame from the first base. Trimming costs V 5 bases and J 7 bases, and their ends lie 17 bases apart. CDR1 and CDR2, looked up from the germline V gene (reference sequence), are MNHNY and SVGAGI. TCR beta CDR3 regions were sequenced from DNA using the immunoSEQ Assay. Regarding the original processing steps: T cell density was computed as TCR beta template counts normalized to usable DNA estimated by amplifying housekeeping genes. The preseqR package was used to estimate richness by extrapolating to 400,000 templates for PBMC samples and to 120,000 templates for tissue samples. Clonality was taken to be one minus Pielou's evenness. To identify tissue-enriched TCRs, differential abundance testing was run on productive amino-acid clonotypes with a minimum total count of 5 and an alpha of 0.1. The Jaccard Index and the Morisita Overlap Index were used to quantify repertoire overlap between compartments. GLIPH grouped TCR beta CDR3s together with public tetramer-defined viral CDR3s, and a viral motif had to include at least three viral sequences and also show V-gene enrichment. The table was pulled from immuneACCESS by TCRdb, which kept in-frame rearrangements only. Such tables lose some clones; where checked, under half of the loss comes from unresolved V genes, and the rest has no known cause. The DNA gave D and trimming, while V, J and clone size come from that table. This sample has about 45,000 clones in its table, and roughly 90% of those were observed once. Of the sample, roughly 10% falls within the top ten clones.

The clonotype comes from a woman aged 40-70 years with stage II lung adenocarcinoma. The chain employs TRBV6-6 and TRBJ1-2, and TRBD1 may be the D gene, going by 5 matching bases. The specimen comprised PBMCs, sampled before any cancer treatment. The sequenced DNA: TGTGCCAGCAGTCAACAGGAGAGCTCGGGTGGCTACACCTTC. The resulting protein is CASSQQESSGGYTF.